These 19 T cell receptor beta chains came from one sample sequenced in a study of beta chain features in type 1 diabetes. Expressed TCRB transcripts got sequenced, as all isolated RNA was reverse transcribed. The table came from immunoSEQ multiplex PCR; TCRdb's copy has only in-frame clones and leaves some out. The sample consists of about 220,000 clones, under 13% of them appearing once. Sequences were obtained from central memory CD4+ T cells from blood. These receptors all stem from a man younger than 35 in good health.

This clone has only a few counts. The rearrangement links TRBV7-9 to TRBJ2-7, with TRBD1 matching 9 bases. The germline gives CDR1 SEHNR, CDR2 FQNEAQ (reference sequence). This CDR3 comprises 18 residues. The V segment lost 1 base and the J segment 6 bases; nucleotides outside the gene matches: 16. CDR3: CASSLVFYTGTGGGEQYF. The CDR3 coding sequence is TGTGCCAGCAGCTTAGTCTTTTATACGGGAACAGGGGGCGGCGAGCAGTACTTC.

This clone was observed a handful of times. This chain connects TRBV6-6 to TRBJ2-5; D gene ambiguous. The V gene's germline CDR1 is MNHNY and CDR2 SVGAGI (reference sequence). The length of the CDR3 is 13 residues. V dropped 5 bases and J dropped 0 bases, with 7 bases sitting between them. The CDR3 is CASSTRDQETQYF. For the CDR3, the DNA is TGTGCCAGCAGTACCCGGGACCAAGAGACCCAGTACTTC.

This clone was counted only a few times. This chain joins TRBV6-6 and TRBJ2-1; D is uncertain. V lost 6 bases, J lost 2 bases, and 8 bases lay in between. The CDR3 runs 13 residues. Per germline, CDR1 MNHNY and CDR2 SVGAGI (reference sequence). CDR3 residues: CASRSYPYNEQFF. As DNA, the CDR3 is TGTGCCAGCAGGAGCTACCCCTACAATGAGCAGTTCTTC.

J is TRBJ2-3 and V is TRBV5-5; 12 bases line up with TRBD2. Germline CDR1 and CDR2: SGHKS and YYEKEE (reference sequence). The CDR3 contains 16 residues. With V trimmed by 1 base and J by 3 bases, 3 bases remained unmatched. The CDR3, as DNA: TGTGCCAGCAGCTTGTTCCTAGCGGGAGGGACAGATACGCAGTATTTT. This codes for CASSLFLAGGTDTQYF.

This chain uses TRBV29-1 with TRBJ1-1; D might be TRBD1 (5 bases). The CDR3 spans 13 residues. The germline V gene encodes CDR1 SQVTM and CDR2 ANQGSEA. Trimming removed 3 bases at V and 1 base at J, with 9 bases between. The CDR3 DNA reads TGCAGCGTTGAGCAGCAGGGGAACACTGAAGCTTTCTTT. Translating it yields CSVEQQGNTEAFF.

This clone turned up a few times. V and J are TRBV5-6 and TRBJ2-1; D not resolved. V was trimmed by 4 bases and J by 0 bases, leaving 5 bases between them. CDR3 size: 13 residues. Germline assignment: CDR1 SGHDT and CDR2 YYEEEE. The CDR3 DNA sequence: TGTGCCAGCAGCCGGAACTCCTACAATGAGCAGTTCTTC. This codes for CASSRNSYNEQFF.

V and J are TRBV6-6 and TRBJ2-7, with TRBD2 identical over 10 bases. Trimming cost V 4 bases and J 2 bases; bases outside gene matches: 2. Germline V gene data show CDR1 as MNHNY and CDR2 as SVGAGI (reference sequence). CDR3 length: 14 residues. The CDR3, as DNA: TGTGCCAGCAGTTCACTAGCGGGACCCTACGAGCAGTACTTC. It translates to CASSSLAGPYEQYF.

The sample holds a few counts of this clone. This chain links TRBV15 with TRBJ2-4; TRBD2 might be the D (6 bases). The germline V and J ends were trimmed by 2 bases and 7 bases, with 15 bases remaining between them. CDR1 is LNHNV, CDR2 YYDKDF, per germline (reference sequence). The CDR3 has 15 amino acids. CDR3 DNA sequence: TGTGCCACCAGCAGATCCAGAGGAGGGTGGAACATTCAGTACTTC. Protein product: CATSRSRGGWNIQYF.

There are a few counts of this clone. This chain connects TRBV27 to TRBJ1-4, with 8 bases identical to TRBD1. CDR3 length: 16 amino acids. The V segment lost 4 bases and the J segment 2 bases; nucleotides outside the gene matches: 6. CDR1 is MNHEY and CDR2 is SMNVEV in the germline V gene (reference sequence). CDR3 DNA sequence: TGTGCCAGCAGTTATGGACAGGGCCACACTAATGAAAAACTGTTTTTT. This sequence encodes CASSYGQGHTNEKLFF.

This clone was seen a few times. The V gene is TRBV30, the J gene TRBJ1-2, with D tentatively TRBD1 (5 bases). Germline CDR1 reads GTSNPN; CDR2 reads SVGIG (reference sequence). V gave up 5 bases and J gave up 4 bases, with 11 bases separating them. The CDR3 totals 12 residues. In DNA, the CDR3 is TGTGCCTGGGGGGACCGCATCTATGGCTACACCTTC. It is translated as CAWGDRIYGYTF.

The V gene is TRBV5-1, the J gene TRBJ1-2, with TRBD1 matching over 7 bases. The CDR3 runs to 15 residues. Trimming took 0 bases from V and 3 from J; bases not matched to a gene: 5. Germline V gives CDR1 SGHRS, CDR2 YFSETQ. CDR3 amino acids: CASSLAPGQHYGYTF. DNA of the CDR3: TGCGCCAGCAGCTTGGCCCCGGGACAGCACTATGGCTACACCTTC.

This clone showed up many times. The chain employs TRBV5-1 and TRBJ2-3; weak D call: TRBD1 (6 bases). V was pared by 5 bases and J by 5 bases, with 12 bases between. CDR3 length equals 13 residues. The V gene's germline CDR1 is SGHRS and CDR2 YFSETQ. CDR3 sequence (DNA): TGCGCCAGCAGACGGGACAACCAAGATACGCAGTATTTT. Its translation: CASRRDNQDTQYF.

This clone appeared a few times. The gene calls are TRBV4-2 and TRBJ2-2; 9 nucleotides match TRBD2. From germline, CDR1 is LGHNA and CDR2 YNFKEQ. This CDR3 has 17 amino acids. V lost 0 bases and J lost 3; bases outside the gene matches: 5. The CDR3 sequence: CASSQDKVAGDTGELFF. CDR3 nucleotide sequence: TGTGCCAGCAGCCAAGATAAGGTAGCGGGAGACACCGGGGAGCTGTTTTTT.

In this sample, this clone turned up many times. V gene TRBV30 combines with J gene TRBJ2-3, with 14 positions matching TRBD2. V shed 2 bases, J shed 4 bases, and the junction held 8 bases outside the gene matches. The CDR3 has 17 residues. Germline V CDR1 and CDR2: GTSNPN, SVGIG (reference sequence). The CDR3 nucleotides are TGTGCCTGGAGTCCCGCGCCGGGACTAGCGGGAGCAGATACGCAGTATTTT. Translation gives CAWSPAPGLAGADTQYF.

V usage is TRBV5-1 and J usage is TRBJ2-1; unclear D gene. Trimming removed 4 bases at V and 3 bases at J, with 8 bases between. In germline, CDR1 is SGHRS, CDR2 YFSETQ. The CDR3 totals 13 residues. The CDR3 protein is CASSILGYNEQFF. DNA for the CDR3: TGCGCCAGCAGCATTCTCGGCTACAATGAGCAGTTCTTC.

This clone was seen a few times. V and J are TRBV7-2 and TRBJ2-7; D is tentatively TRBD1 or TRBD2 (5 bases each). This CDR3 region has 12 residues. V shed 5 bases and J shed 12 bases, with 17 bases lying between them. The germline CDR1 and CDR2 sequences are SGHTA and FQGNSA. CDR3: CASSLGTGRMYF. The CDR3 DNA reads as TGTGCCAGCAGCCTCGGGACGGGAAGAATGTACTTC.

The gene calls are TRBV25-1 and TRBJ2-7; D may be TRBD1 (6 bases). With 2 bases removed from V and 3 bases from J, the gap between germline ends came to 14 bases. The germline CDR1 and CDR2 sequences are MGHDK and SYGVNS. The CDR3 has 15 amino acids. The CDR3 region is CASSEQQGEDYEQYF. The CDR3 nucleotides are TGTGCCAGCAGTGAACAACAGGGAGAGGACTACGAGCAGTACTTC.

The table lists this clone with a few counts. The rearrangement joins TRBV7-2 to TRBJ1-1; TRBD1 is a possible D gene (5 bases). V was clipped by 2 bases and J by 4 bases, with 14 bases between them. Germline assignment: CDR1 SGHTA and CDR2 FQGNSA. This CDR3 contains 15 residues. CDR3 protein: CASSLQGGWSTEAFF. CDR3 nucleotides: TGTGCCAGCAGCTTACAGGGAGGATGGAGCACTGAAGCTTTCTTT.

This clone was seen a single time. The likely explanation is a read error, given a far larger clone one base away. This chain connects TRBV30 to TRBJ1-1; D is uncertain. There are 12 residues in the CDR3. Germline V gene data show CDR1 as GTSNPN and CDR2 as SVGIG (reference sequence). Trimming removed 2 bases from V and 11 bases from J, with 15 bases in between. CDR3 residues: CAWSLAGGGAFF. In DNA form, the CDR3 reads TGTGCCTGGAGTTTGGCTGGAGGAGGTGCTTTCTTT.